This T cell receptor beta chain comes out of a study of vaccination and CD4 T cells after COVID-19. Described treatment: approximately nine-day PBMC culture with coronavirus spike peptide pools or control peptides (ViraFEST assay). Every well contained some 1.9 million PBMCs, which were grown with about 10 IU/ml IL-2 and 10 ug/ml peptide pools. Sequencing of cultured CD4+ T cell DNA used the Oncomine TCR Beta short-read assay. From the PCR reads, TCRdb called clonotypes with MiXCR, one entry per CDR3 protein. The sample lists about 21,000 distinct CDR3 sequences, roughly 60% occurring once. This clonotype was detected only once. No antigen is known for it. Germline-derived CDR1 and CDR2 are LNHDA and SQIVND (reference sequence). This CDR3 contains 14 residues. With 4 bases clipped from V and 7 bases from J, the junction kept 8 bases outside the gene matches.

The chain couples TRBV19 to TRBJ2-7, with 9 bases aligning to TRBD1. Source: CD4+ T cells from blood, cultured in vitro, taken before SARS-CoV-2 vaccination. This receptor was taken from a human donor who received a COVID-19 vaccine. CDR3 loop: CASSTETGTGEQYF. CDR3 DNA: TGTGCCAGTAGTACCGAAACCGGGACAGGGGAGCAGTACTTC.